The 16 T cell receptor beta chains below come from one sample, sequenced in a study of patients and donors after allogeneic stem cell transplantation. TCRdb re-called the RT-PCR reads through MiXCR, storing one row per CDR3 protein. The sample consists of more than 850,000 distinct CDR3 sequences, roughly 18% of them appearing once. Sequenced material: blood, either unsorted or a sorted T cell fraction (not recorded which). The source is a human donor who was either an allogeneic HSCT recipient or a stem cell or donor lymphocyte infusion donor (not recorded which). It is not recorded whose cells these are; they may come from a transplant donor.

The chain recombines TRBV29-1 with TRBJ1-1; D perhaps matches TRBD1 (5 bases). Germline CDR1 reads SQVTM; CDR2 reads ANQGSEA. The CDR3 totals 15 residues. Deletions cut 6 bases from V and 6 bases from J, with 23 bases between. The CDR3 loop reads CSVAGGSFFVSEAFF. CDR3 bases: TGCAGCGTAGCCGGGGGGAGTTTTTTCGTTTCTGAAGCTTTCTTT.

This clonotype has a handful of counts. This chain uses TRBV7-8 with TRBJ2-7; no definite D call. V was cut by 0 bases and J by 0 bases, with 12 bases left in between. The CDR3 runs to 16 residues. CDR1 and CDR2 from the germline V gene are SGHVS and FQNEAQ. For the CDR3, the DNA is TGTGCCAGCAGCTTAGCCCGTGGGGTTAGCTCCTACGAGCAGTACTTC. Its translation: CASSLARGVSSYEQYF.

The rearrangement joins TRBV7-2 to TRBJ1-1, with 9 bases matching TRBD1. Germline CDR1 and CDR2: SGHTA and FQGNSA. Germline trimming cut 5 bases from V and 4 bases from J; bases unmatched to any gene: 8. This CDR3 has 15 amino acids. The CDR3 DNA sequence: TGTGCCAGCAGCACACAACAGGGGGCGGGCACTGAAGCTTTCTTT. It specifies CASSTQQGAGTEAFF.

J is TRBJ1-3 and V is TRBV12-3 or TRBV12-4; no firm D call. The CDR3 loop spans 16 amino acids. V lost 2 bases to trimming and J lost 4 bases, with 15 bases between them. For the CDR3, the DNA is TGTGCCAGCAGTTTAACCTGGAAAGTCCGAGGAAACACCATATATTTT. Protein product: CASSLTWKVRGNTIYF.

This clonotype was observed a handful of times. The chain couples TRBV27 to TRBJ1-1; no reliable D call. From germline, CDR1 is MNHEY and CDR2 SMNVEV (reference sequence). The V and J ends lost 3 bases and 1 base respectively, with 9 bases between them. The CDR3 is 14 amino acids. CDR3 bases: TGTGCCAGCAGTTTCATATATGGGAACACTGAAGCTTTCTTT. This gives the protein CASSFIYGNTEAFF.

This rearrangement joins TRBV12-3 or TRBV12-4 to TRBJ2-1; the D is unclear. The CDR3 consists of 12 residues. The ends were cut back, 6 bases at V and 5 bases at J, with 8 bases in the middle. CDR3 protein: CASRPGNNEQFF. The CDR3 nucleotides read TGTGCCAGCAGGCCCGGAAACAATGAGCAGTTCTTC.

This clonotype was counted a few times. The chain combines TRBV6-1 with TRBJ1-4, with D uncertain. CDR3 length: 14 amino acids. V gave up 3 bases and J gave up 5 bases, with 10 bases separating them. From germline, CDR1 is MNHNS and CDR2 SASEGT. CDR3 region: CASSEAGKNEKLFF. CDR3 nucleotide sequence: TGTGCCAGCAGTGAGGCTGGAAAAAATGAAAAACTGTTTTTT.

This clonotype appeared a few times. This chain links TRBV12-3 or TRBV12-4 with TRBJ2-5; D remains ambiguous. Trimming cost V 1 base and J 0 bases, with 27 bases left between them. The CDR3 totals 21 residues. In DNA form, the CDR3 reads TGTGCCAGCAGTTTAGACGGACGGATGACCTCCTCCAAAACGTACCAAGAGACCCAGTACTTC. Translation: CASSLDGRMTSSKTYQETQYF.

This clonotype came up a few times. V and J are TRBV12-3 or TRBV12-4 and TRBJ2-7, with 8 bases lining up with TRBD2. This CDR3 contains 15 residues. With 5 bases clipped from V and 3 bases from J, the junction kept 9 bases outside the gene matches. CDR3 DNA sequence: TGTGCCAGCAGTCGTACTAGCGGAGGCTTCTACGAGCAGTACTTC. Translation: CASSRTSGGFYEQYF.

This clonotype has a count of ten or more. The genes are TRBV7-2 and TRBJ1-2, with TRBD1 as a possible D gene (6 bases). This CDR3 has 15 amino acids. From germline, CDR1 is SGHTA and CDR2 FQGNSA. Trimming stripped 3 bases from V and 4 bases from J, with 15 bases between. CDR3 protein: CASSFRQEAFYGYTF. The CDR3 nucleotides are TGTGCCAGCAGCTTCCGACAGGAAGCTTTCTATGGCTACACCTTC.

In this sample, this clonotype turned up many times. The rearrangement joins TRBV5-1 to TRBJ2-1; no firm D call. Germline loops: CDR1 SGHRS, CDR2 YFSETQ. The CDR3 spans 16 residues. Deletions cut 0 bases from V and 8 bases from J, with 18 bases between. In DNA, the CDR3 is TGCGCCAGCAGCTTGGAGTCTGGCGGTCTGGCTCATGAGCAGTTCTTC. It yields the protein CASSLESGGLAHEQFF.

The rearrangement links TRBV19 to TRBJ1-1; D possibly corresponds to TRBD1 (5 bases). This CDR3 has 13 residues. Trimming took off 3 bases at V and 3 bases at J, with 8 bases between the two ends. CDR1 and CDR2 from the germline V gene are LNHDA and SQIVND (reference sequence). Here the CDR3 DNA reads TGTGCCAGTAGTATCTGGGGGTACACTGAAGCTTTCTTT. It specifies CASSIWGYTEAFF.

This clonotype has a handful of counts. V and J are TRBV4-2 and TRBJ1-2, with D possibly matching TRBD1 (5 bases). Trimming stripped 0 bases from V and 8 bases from J, with 22 bases between. The CDR3 has 17 amino acids. The germline V gene has CDR1 LGHNA and CDR2 YNFKEQ. The CDR3 nucleotides read TGTGCCAGCAGCCAAGATCTAGGGGACGGATTACTTAGAGGCTACACCTTC. As protein: CASSQDLGDGLLRGYTF.

The rearrangement uses TRBV5-1 and TRBJ2-2; 10 positions agree with TRBD1. This CDR3 is 17 amino acids long. V gave up 3 bases and J gave up 4 bases; unmatched junction bases: 9. Germline V gene lookup returns CDR1 SGHRS and CDR2 YFSETQ. CDR3 residues: CASSSYRDRGSTGELFF. The CDR3 coding sequence is TGCGCCAGCAGCTCGTACCGGGACAGGGGTAGCACCGGGGAGCTGTTTTTT.

The chain employs TRBV20-1 and TRBJ2-7, with D possibly being TRBD1 or TRBD2 (5 bases each). The CDR3 contains 16 residues. Trimming stripped 3 bases from V and 7 bases from J, with 25 bases between. CDR1 is DFQATT, CDR2 SNEGSKA, per germline (reference sequence). CDR3 sequence: CSASLSGPRPGTEQYF. The CDR3 DNA follows: TGCAGTGCTAGTCTATCGGGACCTAGACCCGGGACGGAGCAGTACTTC.

The CDR3 DNA follows: TGTGCCAGCAGCTTAGCGGGAGGTGACACCATATATTTT. This translates into CASSLAGGDTIYF. The rearrangement uses TRBV7-9 and TRBJ1-3; no definite D call. This CDR3 has 13 amino acids. The germline CDR1 and CDR2 sequences are SEHNR and FQNEAQ (reference sequence). The V gene lost 0 bases and the J gene lost 8 bases, with 8 bases spanning the gap.